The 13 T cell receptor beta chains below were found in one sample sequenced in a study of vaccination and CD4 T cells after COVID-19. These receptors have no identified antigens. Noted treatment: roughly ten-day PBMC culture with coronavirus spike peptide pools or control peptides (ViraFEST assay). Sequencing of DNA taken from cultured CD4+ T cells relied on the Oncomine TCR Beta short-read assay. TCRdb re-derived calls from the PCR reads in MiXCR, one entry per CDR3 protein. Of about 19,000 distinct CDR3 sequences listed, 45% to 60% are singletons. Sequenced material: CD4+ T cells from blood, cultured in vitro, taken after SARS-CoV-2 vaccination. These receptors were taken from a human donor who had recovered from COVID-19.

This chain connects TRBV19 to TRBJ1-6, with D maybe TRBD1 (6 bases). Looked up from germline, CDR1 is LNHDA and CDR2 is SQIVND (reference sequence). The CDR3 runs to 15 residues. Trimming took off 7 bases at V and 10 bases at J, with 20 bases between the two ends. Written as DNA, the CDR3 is TGTGCCAGTAATCCTCTCTTGGGAGGGGGGTCACCCCTCCACTTT. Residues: CASNPLLGGGSPLHF.

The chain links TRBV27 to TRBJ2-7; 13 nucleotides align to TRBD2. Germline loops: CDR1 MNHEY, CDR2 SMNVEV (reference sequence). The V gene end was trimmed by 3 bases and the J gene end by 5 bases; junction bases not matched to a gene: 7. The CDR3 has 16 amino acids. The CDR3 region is CASSFPGLAGWHEQYF. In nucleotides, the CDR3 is TGTGCCAGCAGTTTCCCGGGACTAGCGGGGTGGCACGAGCAGTACTTC.

CDR3 amino acids: CASTIGAFNYGYTF. The CDR3 DNA reads as TGTGCCAGTACAATCGGGGCTTTTAACTATGGCTACACCTTC. The chain employs TRBV19 and TRBJ1-2; possible D gene TRBD1, 5 bases. V lost 7 bases to trimming and J lost 1 base, with 13 bases between them. The CDR3 has 14 residues. The germline gives CDR1 LNHDA, CDR2 SQIVND (reference sequence).

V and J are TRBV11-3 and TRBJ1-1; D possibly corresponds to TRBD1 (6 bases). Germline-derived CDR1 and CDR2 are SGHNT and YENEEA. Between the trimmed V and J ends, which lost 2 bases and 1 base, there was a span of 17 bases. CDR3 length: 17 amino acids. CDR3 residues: CASSLSGTGYENTEAFF. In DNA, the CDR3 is TGTGCCAGCAGCTTATCGGGAACAGGGTATGAGAACACTGAAGCTTTCTTT. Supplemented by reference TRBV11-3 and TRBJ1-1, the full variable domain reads EAGVVQSPRYKIIEKKQPVAFWCNPISGHNTLYWYLQNLGQGPELLIRYENEEAVDDSQLPKDRFSAERLKGVDSTLKIQPAELGDSAVYLCASSLSGTGYENTEAFFGQGTRLTVV.

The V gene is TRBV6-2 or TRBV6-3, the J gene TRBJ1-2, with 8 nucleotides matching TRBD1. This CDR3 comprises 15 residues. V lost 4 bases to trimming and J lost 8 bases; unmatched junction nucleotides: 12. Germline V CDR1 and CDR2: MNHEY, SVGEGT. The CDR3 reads CASSFGQGWSRGYTF. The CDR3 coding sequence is TGTGCCAGCAGTTTTGGACAGGGATGGAGTCGGGGCTACACCTTC.

The DNA of the CDR3 is TGTGCCAGTAGTATGCCGGGAGCCCACAATGAGCAGTTCTTC. Its translation is CASSMPGAHNEQFF. The chain recombines TRBV19 with TRBJ2-1, with D possibly being TRBD2 (6 bases). V lost 3 bases to trimming and J lost 5 bases, with 11 bases between them. The CDR3 loop spans 14 amino acids. CDR1 is LNHDA and CDR2 is SQIVND in the germline V gene (reference sequence).

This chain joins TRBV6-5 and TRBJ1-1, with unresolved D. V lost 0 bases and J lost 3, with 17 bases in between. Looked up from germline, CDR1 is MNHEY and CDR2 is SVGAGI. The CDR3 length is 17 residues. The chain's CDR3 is CASSYSGTAGWDTEAFF. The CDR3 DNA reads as TGTGCCAGCAGTTACTCAGGCACTGCCGGGTGGGACACTGAAGCTTTCTTT.

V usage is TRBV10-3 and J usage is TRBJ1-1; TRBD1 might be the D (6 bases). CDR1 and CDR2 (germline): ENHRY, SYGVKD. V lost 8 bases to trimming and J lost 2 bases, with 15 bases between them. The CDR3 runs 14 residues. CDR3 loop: CAIGDGQLNTEAFF. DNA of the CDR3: TGTGCCATCGGGGACGGACAGCTAAACACTGAAGCTTTCTTT.

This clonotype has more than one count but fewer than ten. The CDR3 DNA reads TGTGCCAGCAGCAAAGGGAGGGACAGGGGTCCCAATCAGCCCCAGCATTTT. It specifies CASSKGRDRGPNQPQHF. V is TRBV21-1 and J is TRBJ1-5; the tabulated D call, TRBD1, remains unverified against the DNA. TRBV21-1 is a pseudogene. The CDR3 spans 17 residues.

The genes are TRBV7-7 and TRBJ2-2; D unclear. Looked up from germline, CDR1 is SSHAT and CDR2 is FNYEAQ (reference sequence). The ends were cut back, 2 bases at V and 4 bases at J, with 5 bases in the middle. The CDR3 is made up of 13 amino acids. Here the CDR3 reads CASSLTVTGELFF. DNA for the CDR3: TGTGCCAGCAGCTTAACCGTCACCGGGGAGCTGTTTTTT. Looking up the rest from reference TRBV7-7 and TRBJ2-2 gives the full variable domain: GAGVSQSPRYKVTKRGQDVTLRCDPISSHATLYWYQQALGQGPEFLTYFNYEAQPDKSGLPSDRFSAERPEGSISTLTIQRTEQRDSAMYRCASSLTVTGELFFGEGSRLTVL.

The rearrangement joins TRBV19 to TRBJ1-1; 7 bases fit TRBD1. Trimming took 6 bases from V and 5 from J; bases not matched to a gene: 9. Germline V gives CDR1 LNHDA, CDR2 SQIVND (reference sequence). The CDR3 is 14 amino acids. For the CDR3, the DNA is TGTGCCAGTAGAGCGGGGAGGGGGCGAACTGAAGCTTTCTTT. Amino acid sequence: CASRAGRGRTEAFF.

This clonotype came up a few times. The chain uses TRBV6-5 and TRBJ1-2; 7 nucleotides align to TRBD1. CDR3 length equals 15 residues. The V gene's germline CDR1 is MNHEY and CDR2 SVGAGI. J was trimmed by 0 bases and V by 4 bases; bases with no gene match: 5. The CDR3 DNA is TGTGCCAGCAGTTCGAGGGACAGATCTAACTATGGCTACACCTTC. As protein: CASSSRDRSNYGYTF.

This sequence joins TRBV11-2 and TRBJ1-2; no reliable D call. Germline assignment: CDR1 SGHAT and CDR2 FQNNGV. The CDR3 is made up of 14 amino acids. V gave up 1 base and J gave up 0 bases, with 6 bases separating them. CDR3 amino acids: CASSLALSNYGYTF. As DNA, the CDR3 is TGTGCCAGCAGCTTAGCGCTGTCTAACTATGGCTACACCTTC.